These T cell receptor beta chains were read from a single sample in a study of T cells expressing NK-cell markers. From the 5' RACE reads, TCRdb lists one entry per CDR3 protein and no DNA. Its table records 400,000 to 550,000 distinct CDR3 sequences. The sequenced material came from blood T cells: a sorted CD56 or NKG2C T cell subset, CD4+ or CD8+ T cells, or bulk PBMC T cells (not recorded which). The receptors come from a woman between 18 and 75 years old in good health. Each CDR3 is given with its conserved first and last residue.

CDR3 length: 16
V gene: TRBV20-1
J gene: TRBJ2-3
CDR3 protein: CSARERLAGLTDTQYF

CDR3 length: 12
V gene: TRBV12-3/TRBV12-4
J gene: TRBJ2-7
CDR3 protein: CASMGDSYEQYF

CDR3 length: 12
V gene: TRBV9
J gene: TRBJ2-7
CDR3 protein: CASSAGQGEQYF

CDR3 length: 15
V gene: TRBV20-1
J gene: TRBJ1-6
CDR3 protein: CSAYTGDKYNSPLHF

CDR3 length: 12
V gene: TRBV6-6
J gene: TRBJ1-2
CDR3 protein: CAGSRGIDGYTF

CDR3 length: 16
V gene: TRBV5-5
J gene: TRBJ2-7
CDR3 protein: CASSPEAAVSTYEQYF

CDR3 length: 15
V gene: TRBV24-1
J gene: TRBJ2-1
CDR3 protein: CATSDSGQGANEQFF

CDR3 length: 14
V gene: TRBV20-1
J gene: TRBJ2-2
CDR3 protein: CSASTPANTGELFF

CDR3 length: 15
V gene: TRBV6-1
J gene: TRBJ1-5
CDR3 protein: CASKDGRTTNQPQHF

CDR3 length: 14
V gene: TRBV5-1
J gene: TRBJ2-2
CDR3 protein: CASSLYRDTGELFF

CDR3 length: 15
V gene: TRBV6-2/TRBV6-3
J gene: TRBJ1-1
CDR3 protein: CASSYSWTGVTEAFF

CDR3 length: 13
V gene: TRBV10-2
J gene: TRBJ2-3
CDR3 protein: CATLAGRTDTQYF

CDR3 length: 16
V gene: TRBV7-2
J gene: TRBJ2-3
CDR3 protein: CASSTLGLAATDTQYF

CDR3 length: 14
V gene: TRBV6-2/TRBV6-3
J gene: TRBJ1-2
CDR3 protein: CASSGDRGIYGYTF

CDR3 length: 11
V gene: TRBV20-1
J gene: TRBJ1-1
CDR3 protein: CSARYRSEAFF

CDR3 length: 11
V gene: TRBV2
J gene: TRBJ2-1
CDR3 protein: CASTEAGEQFF

CDR3 length: 14
V gene: TRBV29-1
J gene: TRBJ1-2
CDR3 protein: CSVEVQEVLNGYTF

CDR3 length: 14
V gene: TRBV20-1
J gene: TRBJ2-7
CDR3 protein: CSASQGDSFGEQYF

CDR3 length: 12
V gene: TRBV30
J gene: TRBJ2-7
CDR3 protein: CAWSVGPYEQYF

CDR3 length: 16
V gene: TRBV6-1
J gene: TRBJ2-7
CDR3 protein: CASSEFGATRFYEQYF

CDR3 length: 15
V gene: TRBV4-3
J gene: TRBJ2-7
CDR3 protein: CASSQDRLAGVEQYF

CDR3 length: 13
V gene: TRBV6-2/TRBV6-3
J gene: TRBJ2-1
CDR3 protein: CASDRAAGEEQFF

CDR3 length: 14
V gene: TRBV14
J gene: TRBJ2-5
CDR3 protein: CASSQERYQETQYF